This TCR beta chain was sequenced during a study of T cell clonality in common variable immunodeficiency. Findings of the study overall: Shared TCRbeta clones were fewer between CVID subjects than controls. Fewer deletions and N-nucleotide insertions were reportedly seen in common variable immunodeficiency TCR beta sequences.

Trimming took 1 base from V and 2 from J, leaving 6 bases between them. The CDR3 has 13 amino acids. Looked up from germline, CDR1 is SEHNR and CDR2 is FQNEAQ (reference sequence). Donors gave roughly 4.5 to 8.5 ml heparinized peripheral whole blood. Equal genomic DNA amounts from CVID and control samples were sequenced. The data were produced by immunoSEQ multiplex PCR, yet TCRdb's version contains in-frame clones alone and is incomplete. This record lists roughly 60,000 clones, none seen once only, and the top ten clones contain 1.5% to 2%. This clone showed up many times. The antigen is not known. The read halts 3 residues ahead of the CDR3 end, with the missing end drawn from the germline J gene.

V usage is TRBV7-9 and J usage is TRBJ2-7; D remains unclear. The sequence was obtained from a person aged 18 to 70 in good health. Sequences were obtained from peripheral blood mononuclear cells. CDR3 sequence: CASSLDSPYEQYF. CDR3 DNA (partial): TGTGCCAGCAGCTTAGACTCCCCCTACGAG.